A single T cell receptor (beta chain) is shown here with its context. No antigen is known for it. Donors were drawn from the approximately 110-subject validation cohort, separate from the approximately 700-subject first cohort. Here immunoSEQ multiplex PCR was the method, and the copy in TCRdb shows in-frame clones only, minus some. The table lists about 130,000 clones, 85% to 90% of them singletons. The sample is drawn from a study of cytomegalovirus exposure and HLA in healthy donors. CDR3 length: 18 amino acids. The germline V gene has CDR1 LNHNV and CDR2 YYDKDF (reference sequence). The trim removed 3 bases at V and 5 bases at J, leaving 13 bases unmatched. Study observations and caveats: Cytomegalovirus association was listed for around 170 TCR beta chains. It was confirmed in vitro that three of the CMV-associated chains were specific for CMV antigens. Reported results showed that the classifier diagnosed cytomegalovirus status with high specificity and sensitivity.

This receptor was obtained from a man aged 25-45 years in good health and CMV-seronegative. Source material: PBMCs. The V call is TRBV15, the J call TRBJ2-5; TRBD1 matches 12 bases. CDR3 sequence reads: CATSRKGTGGRHGETQYF. CDR3 nucleotide sequence: TGTGCCACCAGCAGGAAAGGGACAGGGGGCCGGCATGGGGAGACCCAGTACTTC.